These 9 T cell receptor beta chains share one sample of origin, sequenced in a study of T cell changes during pregnancy in multiple sclerosis (dated by TCRdb to about 2019). The library came from the immunoSEQ multiplex PCR assay. Entries here come from immuneACCESS through TCRdb and include only in-frame sequences with V and J called. Some clones fail to appear in such tables; in the studies checked, an unresolved V gene covers under half of the shortfall, and the cause of the remainder is unknown. This sample has around 35,000 clones in its table, and around 92% of those were observed once. 1.2% of the sample comes from the top ten. The sample consisted of PBMCs (not recorded whether the cells were cultured). The source of these receptors is a female donor with multiple sclerosis, enrolled in a pregnancy study.

The rearrangement links TRBV7-9 to TRBJ1-1, with D tentatively TRBD1 (5 bases). Looked up from germline, CDR1 is SEHNR and CDR2 is FQNEAQ (reference sequence). CDR3 length: 14 amino acids. V shed 2 bases and J shed 2 bases, with 9 bases lying between them. The CDR3, as DNA: TGTGCCAGCAGCTTAAGGGGCCAAAACACTGAAGCTTTCTTT. It yields the protein CASSLRGQNTEAFF.

CDR3 sequence reads: CASSEFGTASGNTIYF. The CDR3 bases are TGTGCCAGCAGTGAGTTTGGGACAGCCTCTGGAAACACCATATATTTT. V usage is TRBV6-1 and J usage is TRBJ1-3, with 7 nucleotides matching TRBD1. The V gene's germline CDR1 is MNHNS and CDR2 SASEGT. The CDR3 runs to 16 residues. After removal of 3 bases from V and 0 bases from J, the junction contained 5 bases not matched to a gene.

The table lists this clone with a few counts. CDR3 in amino acids: CASSGGGEWYEQYF. The CDR3 coding sequence is TGCGCCAGCAGCGGGGGAGGGGAGTGGTACGAGCAGTACTTC. The chain has TRBV5-1 and TRBJ2-7; 7 bases are shared with TRBD2. Losses at the gene ends were 4 bases for V and 4 bases for J; bases not matched to a gene: 8. CDR1 and CDR2 (germline): SGHRS, YFSETQ. The CDR3 runs 14 residues.

The chain is built from TRBV7-7 and TRBJ2-2, with 10 positions matching TRBD2. Unmatched junction bases numbered 11, after V lost 1 base and J lost 0 bases. Germline-derived CDR1 and CDR2 are SSHAT and FNYEAQ (reference sequence). This CDR3 contains 20 residues. CDR3 nucleotides: TGTGCCAGCAGCTTAGAATTCCGGACTAGCGGAAAGACGAACACCGGGGAGCTGTTTTTT. Translating it yields CASSLEFRTSGKTNTGELFF.

The chain links TRBV7-9 to TRBJ1-4; the match to TRBD1 covers 10 bases. Trimming took 5 bases from V and 5 from J; bases not matched to a gene: 5. The CDR3 extends over 15 amino acids. CDR1 SEHNR and CDR2 FQNEAQ come from the germline V gene (reference sequence). CDR3 sequence: CASSATGGANEKLFF. CDR3 in DNA: TGTGCCAGCAGCGCGACAGGGGGCGCGAATGAAAAACTGTTTTTT.

This chain uses TRBV9 with TRBJ1-4; D gene unclear. The ends were cut back, 1 base at V and 0 bases at J, with 10 bases in the middle. The germline V gene encodes CDR1 SGDLS and CDR2 YYNGEE. This CDR3 is built from 16 residues. This CDR3 reads CASSVTPIATNEKLFF. The CDR3 nucleotides read TGTGCCAGCAGCGTAACTCCCATCGCAACTAATGAAAAACTGTTTTTT.

This chain joins TRBV2 and TRBJ2-7, with TRBD1 identical over 9 bases. V trimming: 7 bases; J trimming: 7 bases; junction bases outside the gene matches: 14. Germline CDR1 and CDR2: SNHLY and FYNNEI. This CDR3 is 15 amino acids long. CDR3 DNA: TGTGCCAGCACCGACAAACAGGGGGCGCCCGGAGAGCAGTACTTC. This encodes CASTDKQGAPGEQYF.

V is TRBV28 and J is TRBJ1-1, with 7 bases identical to TRBD1. J lost 5 bases, V lost 6 bases, and 9 bases had no gene match. The germline V gene has CDR1 MDHEN and CDR2 SYDVKM. The CDR3 length is 14 residues. CDR3 DNA sequence: TGTGCCAGCAGCGACAGGGTAGGTTTTACTGAAGCTTTCTTT. Amino acids: CASSDRVGFTEAFF.

In its sample, this clone was seen once. The chain couples TRBV7-9 to TRBJ1-2; D call uncertain. The V gene lost 1 base and the J gene lost 5 bases, with 2 bases spanning the gap. This CDR3 region has 11 residues. Looked up from germline, CDR1 is SEHNR and CDR2 is FQNEAQ (reference sequence). The CDR3 region is CASSLEYGYTF. In nucleotides, the CDR3 is TGTGCCAGCAGCTTAGAATATGGCTACACCTTC. The entire variable domain, with the rest obtained from reference TRBV7-9 and TRBJ1-2, is as follows: DTGVSQNPRHKITKRGQNVTFRCDPISEHNRLYWYRQTLGQGPEFLTYFQNEAQLEKSRLLSDRFSAERPKGSFSTLEIQRTEQGDSAMYLCASSLEYGYTFGSGTRLTVV.